This T cell receptor beta chain was recorded in a study of regulatory T cells in long-lasting Graves disease. Assembly of TCR beta libraries relied on iRepertoire HTBI primers together with Arm-PCR of CDR3 regions. From the multiplex PCR reads, TCRdb called clonotypes with MiXCR, one entry per CDR3 protein. The top ten clones hold roughly 14% of a sample with around 430,000 distinct CDR3 sequences, 20% to 25% of them seen once. This clonotype was seen ten or more times. Its antigen is not known. General study points: Accuracy may have been reduced by the small sample size.

As to time point: persistent/refractory GD, antithyroid drugs over 5 years with positive TRAb. TCR sequences were obtained from RNA taken from PBMCs. V was cut by 0 bases and J by 6 bases, with 15 bases left in between. The length of the CDR3 is 16 residues. Germline lookup yields CDR1 ENHRY and CDR2 SYGVKD. Sequences were derived from peripheral blood mononuclear cells (PBMCs), sampled when the disease was refractory, from a patient treated with antithyroid drugs. This clonotype was obtained from a female donor with Graves disease. This sequence joins TRBV10-3 and TRBJ1-5; D is undetermined. As DNA, the CDR3 is TGTGCCATCAGTGAGTCTTTGGGGAACTGGGGTCAGCCCCAGCATTTT. It encodes CAISESLGNWGQPQHF.